The 8 T cell receptor beta chains below all came from one sample that was sequenced in a study of cytomegalovirus exposure and HLA in healthy donors. Researchers ran the PCR with 60 Vbeta and 13 Jbeta primers. The assay was immunoSEQ multiplex PCR, and TCRdb's table has in-frame clones only and misses some. The sample yields over 100,000 clones, more than 65% seen once. Sample: PBMCs. Receptors originate from a young woman in good health and CMV-seronegative.

J is TRBJ2-5 and V is TRBV29-1; no firm D call. There are 12 residues in the CDR3. The germline gives CDR1 SQVTM, CDR2 ANQGSEA. The V end was cut by 4 bases, the J end by 3 bases, with 9 bases between. The CDR3 reads CSVAPRKETQYF. The CDR3 nucleotides are TGCAGCGTTGCCCCCAGAAAAGAGACCCAGTACTTC.

V usage is TRBV19 and J usage is TRBJ1-4; no definite D call. The germline gives CDR1 LNHDA, CDR2 SQIVND (reference sequence). Trimming took 5 bases from V and 3 from J, leaving 7 bases between them. The CDR3 has 13 residues. CDR3 nucleotide sequence: TGTGCCAGTAGTTTATCGGCTAATGAAAAACTGTTTTTT. This sequence encodes CASSLSANEKLFF.

The chain is built from TRBV2 and TRBJ2-5; D is possibly TRBD1 (6 bases). V was cut by 5 bases and J by 2 bases, with 9 bases left in between. Germline loops: CDR1 SNHLY, CDR2 FYNNEI. This CDR3 has 13 amino acids. CDR3 protein: CASSQQGQETQYF. CDR3 sequence (DNA): TGTGCCAGCAGTCAACAGGGACAAGAGACCCAGTACTTC.

This chain connects TRBV11-2 to TRBJ2-7, with TRBD1 matching 12 bases. The CDR3 covers 16 residues. The V gene's germline CDR1 is SGHAT and CDR2 FQNNGV. V shed 5 bases, J shed 7 bases, and the junction held 12 bases outside the gene matches. The CDR3 loop reads CASSPIPGQGAREQYF. In DNA form, the CDR3 reads TGTGCCAGCAGCCCTATCCCGGGACAGGGGGCGCGGGAGCAGTACTTC.

The chain carries TRBV7-9 and TRBJ1-1, with TRBD1 as a possible D gene (5 bases). The CDR3 has 13 amino acids. The V end lost 2 bases, the J end lost 4 bases, and 8 bases lay between the germline ends. CDR1 is SEHNR and CDR2 is FQNEAQ in the germline V gene (reference sequence). The CDR3 loop is CASSLPDSTEAFF. CDR3 coding DNA: TGTGCCAGCAGCTTACCTGACAGCACTGAAGCTTTCTTT.

The chain links TRBV19 to TRBJ1-2; TRBD1 aligns across 7 bases. In germline, CDR1 is LNHDA, CDR2 SQIVND (reference sequence). V lost 5 bases and J lost 4; bases outside the gene matches: 4. The CDR3 is made up of 13 amino acids. In DNA, the CDR3 is TGTGCCAGTAGTCCGACAGGGACCTATGGCTACACCTTC. Protein product: CASSPTGTYGYTF.

The rearrangement links TRBV5-1 to TRBJ2-5; no definite D call. V was shortened by 4 bases and J by 7 bases, with 20 bases between the two germline ends. The CDR3 has 15 residues. Germline CDR1 and CDR2: SGHRS and YFSETQ. The CDR3 DNA is TGCGCCAGCAGCCTGACGGATAATCATAGAGGGACCCAGTACTTC. It specifies CASSLTDNHRGTQYF.

Points on this clone: Other nucleotide sequences from this sample produce the same CDR3. The chain carries TRBV2 and TRBJ2-5; D call uncertain. The germline CDR1 and CDR2 sequences are SNHLY and FYNNEI. Between the trimmed V and J ends, which lost 6 bases and 0 bases, there was a span of 2 bases. The CDR3 is 11 residues long. The CDR3 here is CASSYQETQYF. In nucleotides, the CDR3 is TGTGCCAGCAGCTACCAAGAGACCCAGTACTTC.